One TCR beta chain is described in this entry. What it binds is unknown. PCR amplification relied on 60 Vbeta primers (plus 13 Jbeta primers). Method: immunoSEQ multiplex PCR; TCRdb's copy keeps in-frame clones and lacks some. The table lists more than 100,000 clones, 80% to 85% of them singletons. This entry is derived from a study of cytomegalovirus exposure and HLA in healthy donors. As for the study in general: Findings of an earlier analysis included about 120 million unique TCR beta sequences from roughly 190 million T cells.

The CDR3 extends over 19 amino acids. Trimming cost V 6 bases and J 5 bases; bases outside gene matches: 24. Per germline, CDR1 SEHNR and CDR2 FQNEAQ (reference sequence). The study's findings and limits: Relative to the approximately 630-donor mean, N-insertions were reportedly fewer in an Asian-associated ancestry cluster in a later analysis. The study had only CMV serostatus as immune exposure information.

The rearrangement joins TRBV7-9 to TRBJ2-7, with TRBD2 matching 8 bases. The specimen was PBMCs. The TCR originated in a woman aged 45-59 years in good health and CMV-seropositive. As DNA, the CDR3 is TGTGCCAGCAGTCTACTAGCGGCAGATACCGCCTGGGGCCCCGACGAGCAGTACTTC. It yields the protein CASSLLAADTAWGPDEQYF.